The TCR beta chain described here comes from a study of cytomegalovirus exposure and HLA in healthy donors. Study conclusions and caveats: A later analysis, which compared TCR beta chains of equal frequency, found the HLA-associated ones more clonally expanded. The study reported that TCR beta sequences accurately predicted HLA-A and HLA-B alleles in most subjects. Common viral pathogens seemed, in a later analysis, to connect with several of the most significant clusters. About 180 TCR beta chains were listed as cytomegalovirus-associated.

The primer mix had 60 Vbeta and 13 Jbeta primers. Some clones are missing from TCRdb's copy, which holds only in-frame ones; the method was immunoSEQ multiplex PCR. The table shows approximately 100,000 clones, with around a tenth occurring only once. This clone has a handful of counts. The target antigen is unknown. This CDR3 contains 16 residues. The V gene end was trimmed by 0 bases and the J gene end by 2 bases; junction bases not matched to a gene: 3. Germline loops: CDR1 SGDLS, CDR2 YYNGEE. This TCR was sampled from a man aged 50 to 59 in good health and CMV-seropositive. The sequenced material came from PBMCs. J is TRBJ2-5 and V is TRBV9, with 11 bases identical to TRBD2. DNA for the CDR3: TGTGCCAGCAGCGTAGGACTAGCGGGATCTCAAGAGACCCAGTACTTC. This sequence encodes CASSVGLAGSQETQYF.